This T cell receptor beta chain was sequenced during a study of T-cell reconstitution after alpha-beta-depleted transplantation in children. Trimming took 0 bases from V and 1 from J, leaving 13 bases between them. The CDR3 has 16 amino acids. Germline V gives CDR1 DFQATT, CDR2 SNEGSKA (reference sequence). This clonotype showed up many times. Its specificity is unknown. Researchers prepared the TCRbeta library using unique molecular identifiers, the study reports. TCRdb analysed the PCR reads with MiXCR anew, one entry per CDR3 protein. The sample shows roughly 400,000 distinct CDR3 sequences, roughly two fifths of them seen only once. The study's findings and limits: T-cell counts and diversity at one year following transplant were attributed mainly to newly produced T cells. Approximately two months post-transplant, alpha-beta T cells reportedly originated from several hundred expanded graft clones. After transplant, high TCRbeta diversity at day 60 in some patients arose from surviving recipient T cells and thymic progenitors.

This clonotype originated in a girl aged 2-10 years with aplastic anemia, due to receive a stem cell transplant. This chain uses TRBV20-1 with TRBJ1-5, with D unclear. Sequencing was performed on PBMCs, taken before TCRalphabeta/CD19-depleted stem cell transplant. DNA for the CDR3: TGCAGTGCTAGAGATCGGATCCCCCTAAGCAATCAGCCCCAGCATTTT. Amino acid sequence: CSARDRIPLSNQPQHF.